These T cell receptor beta chains were read from a single sample in a study of T cells in Graves' hyperthyroidism and ophthalmopathy. TCRdb analysed the multiplex PCR reads with MiXCR anew, one entry per CDR3 protein. This table has roughly 570,000 distinct CDR3 sequences, approximately 44% appearing once. The sequencing input was peripheral blood or thyroid tissue (not recorded which). The receptors come from a woman under 30 with Graves' hyperthyroidism. Each CDR3 is given with its conserved first and last residue. The listing skips clone size in some rows; elsewhere it reads once, few, many or a size class.

J: TRBJ2-6
size: .
V: TRBV3-1
CDR3: CASSPQEPGWGANVLTF

J: TRBJ2-7
size: many
V: TRBV6-6
CDR3: CASSYSRQGAYEQYF

J: TRBJ2-2
size: .
V: TRBV24-1
CDR3: CTTSEYLAGTTGELFF

J: TRBJ2-7
size: .
V: TRBV6-1
CDR3: CASIRTGGWYEQYF

J: TRBJ1-5
size: once
V: TRBV29-1
CDR3: CSSWIGGLGQPQHF

J: TRBJ2-1
size: .
V: TRBV7-2
CDR3: CASSLVRLAVYNEQFF

J: TRBJ2-3
size: .
V: TRBV9
CDR3: CASSVAPSGMGDTQYF

J: TRBJ1-5
size: .
V: TRBV29-1
CDR3: CRLGQGLRRPQHF

J: TRBJ2-2
size: .
V: TRBV2
CDR3: CASQEGSPAGGELFF

J: TRBJ1-6
size: many
V: TRBV11-2
CDR3: CASSYPERAYNSPLHF

J: TRBJ1-2
size: .
V: TRBV29-1
CDR3: CSVEGGLANYGYTF

J: TRBJ1-2
size: .
V: TRBV15
CDR3: CATRTGTGGGWVYGYTF

J: TRBJ1-5
size: .
V: TRBV7-9
CDR3: CASSVTGTFNQPQHF

J: TRBJ2-7
size: many
V: TRBV10-1
CDR3: CASSHRAGGNYEQYF

J: TRBJ1-2
size: many
V: TRBV30
CDR3: CAWSLGTVYGYTF

J: TRBJ2-7
size: many
V: TRBV18
CDR3: CASSAGTVEDEQYF

J: TRBJ2-3
size: .
V: TRBV9
CDR3: CASSPGQASTDTQYF

J: TRBJ1-5
size: .
V: TRBV10-3
CDR3: CASSLSGGAQGNQPQHF

J: TRBJ2-5
size: many
V: TRBV2
CDR3: CASSEMVGASVAQYF

J: TRBJ2-2
size: .
V: TRBV12-5
CDR3: CASGLVLVSQTGPGELFF

J: TRBJ1-6
size: many
V: TRBV7-2
CDR3: CASSLMQGANSPLHF

J: TRBJ1-1
size: .
V: TRBV7-2
CDR3: CASSLWALTGGHTEAFF

J: TRBJ1-5
size: few
V: TRBV12-5
CDR3: CASGFALSFPAGPSNQPQHF

J: TRBJ2-5
size: .
V: TRBV2
CDR3: CASSSGQTQYF

J: TRBJ2-1
size: .
V: TRBV2
CDR3: CASTGLAGLPSYNEQFF

J: TRBJ2-5
size: once
V: TRBV29-1
CDR3: CSARIGGTQETQYF

J: TRBJ1-1
size: .
V: TRBV6-2/TRBV6-3
CDR3: CASSYSQGAREAFF

J: TRBJ2-7
size: many
V: TRBV12-3/TRBV12-4
CDR3: CASTTTSANYEQYF

J: TRBJ2-7
size: .
V: TRBV29-1
CDR3: CSRQGSGYEQYF

J: TRBJ1-2
size: many
V: TRBV7-9
CDR3: CASSWDRGDGYTF

J: TRBJ1-5
size: .
V: TRBV7-8
CDR3: CASSRGQQETQHF

J: TRBJ2-7
size: many
V: TRBV20-1
CDR3: CSAPGSRGTHEQYF

J: TRBJ2-7
size: many
V: TRBV10-3
CDR3: CAISESAGGSGSSYEQYF

J: TRBJ1-5
size: many
V: TRBV2
CDR3: CASSEDGGQPQHF

J: TRBJ2-5
size: many
V: TRBV9
CDR3: CASSSRLGETQYF

J: TRBJ2-7
size: .
V: TRBV13
CDR3: CASSPPGRGLSYEQYF

J: TRBJ1-1
size: few
V: TRBV6-5
CDR3: CASSYSFGAGPEAFF

J: TRBJ2-2
size: many
V: TRBV11-3
CDR3: CASSLLRGPGAGELFF

J: TRBJ1-5
size: many
V: TRBV20-1
CDR3: CSAAEDRIYNQPQHF

J: TRBJ1-2
size: .
V: TRBV19
CDR3: CASRDGGVDYGYTF

J: TRBJ2-5
size: many
V: TRBV3-1
CDR3: CASSHPTSAEKETQYF

J: TRBJ2-5
size: .
V: TRBV7-6
CDR3: CVSSRGGETQYF

J: TRBJ2-5
size: .
V: TRBV6-1
CDR3: CASSYSLRLISAQETQYF

J: TRBJ2-7
size: many
V: TRBV7-6
CDR3: CASSPHLAGGYEQYF

J: TRBJ1-1
size: many
V: TRBV20-1
CDR3: CSARGAGGTEAFF

J: TRBJ1-5
size: .
V: TRBV9
CDR3: CARDNQPQHF

J: TRBJ1-5
size: .
V: TRBV15
CDR3: CATSRDRVEQGMPQHF

J: TRBJ2-5
size: many
V: TRBV5-6
CDR3: CASTPFPGETQYF

J: TRBJ1-4
size: .
V: TRBV9
CDR3: CASSSGQAGEKLFF

J: TRBJ1-2
size: once
V: TRBV9
CDR3: CASSAGGGGTGYGYTF

J: TRBJ2-7
size: few
V: TRBV9
CDR3: CASSVGGQANEQYF

J: TRBJ1-2
size: few
V: TRBV11-3
CDR3: CASSLKGPGQGGWGYTF

J: TRBJ1-2
size: once
V: TRBV25-1
CDR3: CASPNPGQRNYGYTF

J: TRBJ2-7
size: .
V: TRBV5-1
CDR3: CASSSEDIHGPEQYF

J: TRBJ2-2
size: many
V: TRBV25-1
CDR3: CASSEPRDRGRRDTGELFF

J: TRBJ2-7
size: many
V: TRBV5-1
CDR3: CASSLFQGSSEQYF

J: TRBJ1-5
size: .
V: TRBV29-1
CDR3: CSARQGHRQPQHF

J: TRBJ1-6
size: many
V: TRBV19
CDR3: CASSVQGGPLHF